What follows describes a single T cell receptor beta chain. These data come from a study of blood T cell repertoires in COVID-19. Overall study context: Sites across the United States, Italy and Spain contributed samples from acute and convalescent COVID-19. T cells, B-cell-depleted T cells, or PBMCs supplied cDNA or gDNA.

Trimming removed 5 bases at V and 10 bases at J, with 17 bases between. Germline V gene lookup returns CDR1 MNHEY and CDR2 SMNVEV (reference sequence). The CDR3 spans 14 residues. Study processing details: Reference gene primer amplification gave nucleated cell count estimates. Here immunoSEQ multiplex PCR was the method, and the copy in TCRdb shows in-frame clones only, minus some. V and J calls and clone size are those listed in that table; D and trimming were worked out from the DNA. Seen here are over 140,000 clones, 80% to 85% observed once, and the top ten hold 4%. The rearrangement links TRBV27 to TRBJ1-4, with D unresolved. Sequencing was done on a sample of peripheral blood. The receptor was isolated from a woman aged 55-75 years with acute or convalescent COVID-19. CDR3 sequence reads: CASSPWEEDPKLFF. CDR3 nucleotide sequence: TGTGCCAGCAGTCCATGGGAGGAAGATCCAAAACTGTTTTTT.